This TCR beta chain was documented in a study of human T cells and chemical hapten exposure. Study details: Slight differences in pooled library volume were the main source of varying TCR yields across samples.

The table lists this clonotype with a few counts. V was cut by 8 bases and J by 1 base, with 17 bases left in between. This CDR3 region has 15 residues. Time point in this sample: healthy volunteer bleed at 6 weeks. Researchers extracted total RNA from unfractionated whole blood. Library preparation tagged each individual cDNA molecule with a unique molecular identifier. TCRdb passed the RACE reads through MiXCR, listing each CDR3 protein once. This table holds about 77,000 distinct CDR3 sequences, around 9.4% found once. The sample comprised whole blood. The TCR originated in a female donor in good health. Some clones in this sample may be carry-over from other donors' samples. The V call is TRBV12-3 or TRBV12-4, the J call TRBJ1-1; D gene ambiguous. The CDR3 sequence: CASWDPFAPNTEAFF. CDR3 in DNA: TGTGCCAGCTGGGATCCGTTCGCACCGAACACTGAAGCTTTCTTT.